This record concerns one TCR beta chain sequence. The antigen is unknown. Per germline, CDR1 MNHEY and CDR2 SVGAGI. Trimming removed 0 bases from V and 1 base from J, with 13 bases in between. The CDR3 runs 16 residues. PCR primers comprised 60 Vbeta and 13 Jbeta primers. TCRdb's copy holds only in-frame clones and misses some; the assay was immunoSEQ multiplex PCR. The data contain 170,000 or so clones, around 82% of them singletons. The sample is drawn from a study of cytomegalovirus exposure and HLA in healthy donors. For the study at large: T cells numbering around 180 million yielded more than 100 million unique TCR beta sequences in an earlier analysis. Membership in the Caucasian-associated ancestry cluster was found for around four fifths of 398 genotyped donors.

Study-level points and caveats: Later analysis revealed greater clonal expansion in HLA-associated TCR beta chains than in equally common others. Some V segments (TRBV6-2 and TRBV6-3 among them) were excluded as indistinguishable.

Specimen: PBMCs. The TCR sequence derives from a man aged 35 to 55 in good health and CMV-seronegative. The genes are TRBV6-5 and TRBJ2-7, with D perhaps TRBD2 (7 bases). The DNA of the CDR3 is TGTGCCAGCAGTTACTCTGGGGGAGGGGGATCCTACGAGCAGTACTTC. Translating it yields CASSYSGGGGSYEQYF.